This is a list of T cell receptor beta chains from one sample in a study of radiotherapy plus CTLA-4 blockade in lung cancer. Profiled with immunoSEQ multiplex PCR; TCRdb holds only in-frame clones, not every one. Of over 100,000 clones listed, just under 90% are singletons. Sequencing was performed on peripheral blood, taken from a patient treated with radiotherapy plus ipilimumab. The receptors come from a human donor with non-small cell lung cancer that progressed on radiotherapy plus ipilimumab. The CDR3 runs from the conserved cysteine through the conserved F or W. D genes are given only for firm matches.

>TRBV14|.
CASSQVLDNWVDTQYF
>TRBV5-8|.
CASSLYGQRYNEQFF
>TRBV30|.
CAWSPTGPSYNEQFF
>TRBV7-3|.
CASSQVDSSYNEQFF
>TRBV5-1|.
CASSRGGEWEKLFF
>TRBV25-1|TRBD2
CASSEASGISDTQYF
>TRBV15|.
CATSRGVSRSTNEKLFF
>TRBV11-2|.
CASSLSSDTEAFF
>TRBV19|.
CASSNSPDSGGYTF
>TRBV6-1|.
CASSELASYNEQFF
>TRBV11-2|.
CASSPDSRRPQETQYF
>TRBV6-5|.
CASRQFTGANVLTF
>TRBV5-1|TRBD1
CASSPTGGNEQFF
>TRBV6-1|TRBD2
CASSESLAGDRIQYF
>TRBV30|.
CAYRRIFHEKLFF
>TRBV9|.
CASSIPGPTHTGELFF
>TRBV6-5|TRBD1
CASRPGTGAPYEQYF
>TRBV18|.
CASSPVRGLGTKNIQYF
>TRBV6-1|.
CASSESTDTQYF
>TRBV6-5|TRBD1
CASSPGGSQPQHF
>TRBV5-1|TRBD2
CASSLGLAGLNEQFF
>TRBV2|.
CASSVLSRDTQYF
>TRBV7-8|TRBD1
CASSLLADRGNQPQHF
>TRBV19|.
CASSIGPFYGYTF